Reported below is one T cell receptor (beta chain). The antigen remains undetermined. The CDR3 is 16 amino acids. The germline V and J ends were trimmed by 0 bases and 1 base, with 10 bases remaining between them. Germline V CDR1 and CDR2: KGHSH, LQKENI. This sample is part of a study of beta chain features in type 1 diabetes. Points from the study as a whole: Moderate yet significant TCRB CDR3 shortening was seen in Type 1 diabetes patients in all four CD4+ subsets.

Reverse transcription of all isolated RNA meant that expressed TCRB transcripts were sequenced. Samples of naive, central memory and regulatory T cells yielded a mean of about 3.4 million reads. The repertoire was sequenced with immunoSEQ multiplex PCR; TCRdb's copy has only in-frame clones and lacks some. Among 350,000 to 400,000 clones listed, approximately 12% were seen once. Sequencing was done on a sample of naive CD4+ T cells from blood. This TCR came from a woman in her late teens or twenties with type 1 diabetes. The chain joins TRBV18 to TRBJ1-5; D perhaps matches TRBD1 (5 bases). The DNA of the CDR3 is TGTGCCAGCTCACCACCGGGACTGGGGAGCAATCAGCCCCAGCATTTT. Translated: CASSPPGLGSNQPQHF.